Listed here is a single T cell receptor (beta chain). This clonotype was picked up many times. Its antigen is still unknown. Base qualities are missing; no much larger clone stands one base away. Libraries were prepared through RACE. The instrument was a NextSeq 500. During library preparation, unique molecular identifiers were attached to individual cDNA molecules so that TCRs could be counted in a quantitative, reproducible way. Both TCR alpha and TCR beta chains were sequenced from each blood RNA sample. Regarding the original processing steps: A median of around 100,000 TCRs per sample was observed, with a range of 23,224 to 690,600. The Decombinator software suite was used to annotate V, J and CDR3 in the TCR reads. For the PS versus PT1 abundance plots, all samples were subsampled to the same number of TCRs (28,000). Expanded TCRs were defined as absent before sensitization and observed at least eight times at the 2-week time point. TCRdb ran its own pipeline on the public reads, namely fastp trimming at Q25 and MiXCR clone calling, and kept in-frame beta chains. Every distinct CDR3 protein forms one entry, paired with its most common genes and DNA. The V and J calls were determined by TCRdb, not by the authors. For this sample the table gives almost 40,000 distinct CDR3 sequences, of which 7.6% were detected only once. The ten largest account for 1.3% of the sample.

What this sample's time point label stands for: pre-sensitization, week 0. The intended sense of this specimen's treatment or condition label: therapeutic diphenylcyclopropenone sensitization with weekly scalp DPC. At every patch-test visit, the blood draw took place before the patch test was put on. Patients were eligible if aged 18 to 70, diagnosed with alopecia and judged suitable for DPC therapy, and pregnant patients were excluded. Unfractionated whole blood was collected in Tempus Blood RNA tubes, and total RNA was extracted from that blood. The sample belongs to a study of human T cells and chemical hapten exposure (dated by TCRdb to 2020 to 2023). Study-wide context: For sensitization, 2% DPC in acetone was applied to a 2 cm by 2 cm area of upper inner arm skin. Weekly therapeutic DPC doses were additionally applied to the scalp of patients throughout the roughly 23-week study period. Libraries were pooled for sequencing, and variation in per-sample TCR yields was attributed mainly to small differences in library volumes within the pool. Blood samples were taken from patients before sensitization (week 0) and at 2, 6 and about 24 weeks after DPC sensitization. Peripheral blood TCR repertoire changes were tracked in vivo in alopecia patients during primary and secondary sensitization to the hapten diphenylcyclopropenone (DPC). Roughly 30 alopecia patients provided blood for TCR sequencing at one to four time points (pre-sensitization, 2, 6 and 24 weeks). Patch tests used Finn chambers with 0.01% DPC on the upper back, scored after 6 days by International Contact Dermatitis Research Group standards. Alopecia areata with under or over 50% scalp involvement, alopecia totalis and alopecia universalis were represented in the patient cohort, which was mostly female.

Paper-wide results and their limitations: Because every patient had alopecia, a presumed autoimmune disease, the patients' immune response might differ from that of healthy individuals. Expanded TCRs formed significantly more large CDR3 similarity clusters than pre-sensitization or healthy control sets, consistent with antigen-driven responses. Repeated subsampling changed both the strength of the expansion versus patch-test correlation and the threshold at which that correlation became significant. The number of PT1 expanded TCRs positively correlated with patch test score, significant at thresholds 8, 16 and 32 but not 4. DPC sensitization did not change how many TCRs were above 1 in 1000 frequency, and no evidence was found of alterations in global repertoire structure.

Specimen: whole blood, collected in connection with sensitization to the hapten diphenylcyclopropenone (DPC). This clonotype was sampled from a woman aged 45 to 65 with alopecia areata. Some clones in this sample may be carry-over from other donors' samples.

The DNA sequence follows: TGTGCCAGCAGCTTAGGGAGGCGGGAGGGCCTGAATGAGCAGTTCTTC. It specifies CASSLGRREGLNEQFF. The sequence is built from TRBV7-2 and TRBJ2-1, and 9 junctional nucleotides match TRBD2. V is pruned by 1 base and J by 7 bases, leaving 8 bases of the junction without a gene match. Taken from the germline V gene, the CDR1 and CDR2 loops are SGHTA and FQGNSA. Including cysteine and phenylalanine, the CDR3 has 16 amino acids. Of the read, only the CDR3 DNA is kept; its 48 bases are in frame from base 1.